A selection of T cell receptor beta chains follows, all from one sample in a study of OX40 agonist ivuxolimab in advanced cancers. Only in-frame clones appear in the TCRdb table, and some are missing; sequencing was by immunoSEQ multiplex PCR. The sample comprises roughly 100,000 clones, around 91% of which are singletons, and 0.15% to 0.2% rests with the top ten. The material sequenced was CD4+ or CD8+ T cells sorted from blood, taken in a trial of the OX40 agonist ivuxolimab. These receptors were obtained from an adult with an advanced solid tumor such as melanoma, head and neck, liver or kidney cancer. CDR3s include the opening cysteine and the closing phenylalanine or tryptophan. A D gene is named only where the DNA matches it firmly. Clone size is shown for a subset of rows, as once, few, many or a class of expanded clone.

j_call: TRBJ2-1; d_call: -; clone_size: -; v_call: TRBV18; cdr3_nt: TGTGCCAGCTCACCGCCGGGCACAGGCGGCTACAATGAGCAGTTCTTC; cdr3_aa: CASSPPGTGGYNEQFF
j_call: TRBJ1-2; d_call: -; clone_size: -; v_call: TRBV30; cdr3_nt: TGTGCCTCCCCAAGGGGAGGGAACTATGGCTACACCTTC; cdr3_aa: CASPRGGNYGYTF
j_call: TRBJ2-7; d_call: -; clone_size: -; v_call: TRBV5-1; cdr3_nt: TGCGCCAGCAGCCTCCAAGGTTCCTACGAGCAGTACTTC; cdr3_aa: CASSLQGSYEQYF
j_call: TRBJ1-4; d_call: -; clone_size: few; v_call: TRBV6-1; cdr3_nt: TGTGCCAGCAGTGGAGCGGGTGAAAAACTGTTTTTT; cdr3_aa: CASSGAGEKLFF
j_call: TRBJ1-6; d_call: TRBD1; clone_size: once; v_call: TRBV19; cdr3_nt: TGTGCCAGTAGTATTGGGGACAGGTCATCAACCCTCCACTTT; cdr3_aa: CASSIGDRSSTLHF
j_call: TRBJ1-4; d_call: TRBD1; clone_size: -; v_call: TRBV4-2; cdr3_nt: TGTGCCAGCAGCCACAACAGGGGGCGGAATGAAAAACTGTTTTTT; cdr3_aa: CASSHNRGRNEKLFF
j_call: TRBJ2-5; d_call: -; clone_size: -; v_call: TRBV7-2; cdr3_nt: TGTGCCAGCAGCGGGGGCGGGGTAGGAGAGACCCAGTACTTC; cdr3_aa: CASSGGGVGETQYF
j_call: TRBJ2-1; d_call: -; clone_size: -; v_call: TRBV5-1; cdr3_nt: TGCGCCAGCAGCTTGAGCTACAATGAGCAGTTCTTC; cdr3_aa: CASSLSYNEQFF
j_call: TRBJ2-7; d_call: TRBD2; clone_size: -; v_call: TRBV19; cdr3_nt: TGTGCCAGTAGTATCCAAGCGGGAGGGCCGGGCTACGAGCAGTACTTC; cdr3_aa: CASSIQAGGPGYEQYF
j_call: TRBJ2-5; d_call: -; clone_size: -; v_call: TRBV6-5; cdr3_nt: TGTGCCAGCAGTTACCCCGGAAAAGAGACCCAGTACTTC; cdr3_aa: CASSYPGKETQYF
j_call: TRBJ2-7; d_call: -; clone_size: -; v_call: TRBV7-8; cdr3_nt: TGTGCCAGCAGCTTAGCTGGCCCGAGGATAGTGGAGCAGTACTTC; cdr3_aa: CASSLAGPRIVEQYF
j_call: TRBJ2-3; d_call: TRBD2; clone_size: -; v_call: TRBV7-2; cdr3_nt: TGTGCCAGCAGCATTGCTAGCGGGAAATCAGATACGCAGTATTTT; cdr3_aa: CASSIASGKSDTQYF
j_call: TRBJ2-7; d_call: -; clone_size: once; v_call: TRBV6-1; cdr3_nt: TGTGCCAGCAGTGAACTTGCGGCGACGCGAACCTACGAGCAGTACTTC; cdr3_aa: CASSELAATRTYEQYF
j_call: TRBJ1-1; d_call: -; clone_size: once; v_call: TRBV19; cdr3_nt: TGTGCCAGTAGTATTGTGGGCCGCTCACCTTTCTTT; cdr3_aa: CASSIVGRSPFF
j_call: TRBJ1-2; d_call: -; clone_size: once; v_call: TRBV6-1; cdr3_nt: TGTGCCAGCAGTTCCCAGTATGGCTACACCTTC; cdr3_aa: CASSSQYGYTF
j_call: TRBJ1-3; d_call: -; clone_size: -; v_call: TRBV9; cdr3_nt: TGTGCCAGCAGCGTTCAAACACAGGGAAACACCATATATTTT; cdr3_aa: CASSVQTQGNTIYF
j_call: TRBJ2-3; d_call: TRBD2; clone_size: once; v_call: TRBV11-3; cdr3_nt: TGTGCCAGCAGCGGAACTAGCGGAGATACGCAGTATTTT; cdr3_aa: CASSGTSGDTQYF
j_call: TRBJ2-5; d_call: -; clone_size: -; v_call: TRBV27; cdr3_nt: TGTGCCAGCAGTGCTCAGGGATTCCAAGAGACCCAGTACTTC; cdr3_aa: CASSAQGFQETQYF
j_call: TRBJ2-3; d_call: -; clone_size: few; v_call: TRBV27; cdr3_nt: TGTGCCAGCAGTACCTCGACAGGGACTTACTTTTCCACGCAGTATTTT; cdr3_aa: CASSTSTGTYFSTQYF
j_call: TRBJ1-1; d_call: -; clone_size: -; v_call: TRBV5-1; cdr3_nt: TGCGCCAGCAGCTTGGGGCAGGGAGTTTTGGACACTGAAGCTTTCTTT; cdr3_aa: CASSLGQGVLDTEAFF
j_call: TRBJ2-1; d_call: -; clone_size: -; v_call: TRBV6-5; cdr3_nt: TGTGCCAGCAGTCATAATTCCTACAATGAGCAGTTCTTC; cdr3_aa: CASSHNSYNEQFF
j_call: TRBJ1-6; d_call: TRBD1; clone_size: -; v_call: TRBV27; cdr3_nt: TGTGCCAGCAGTTTAAAACCCCGGACAACAGGGGTCTCTTCACCCCTCCACTTT; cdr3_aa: CASSLKPRTTGVSSPLHF
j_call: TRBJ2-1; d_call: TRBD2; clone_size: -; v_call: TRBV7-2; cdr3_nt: TGTGCCAGCAGCTTAGCCGCGGGGGCCTACAATGAGCAGTTCTTC; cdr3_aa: CASSLAAGAYNEQFF
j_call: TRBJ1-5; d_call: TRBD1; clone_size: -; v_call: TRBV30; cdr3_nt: TGTGCCTGGCGACAGGGGCGCAATCAGCCCCAGCATTTT; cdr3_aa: CAWRQGRNQPQHF
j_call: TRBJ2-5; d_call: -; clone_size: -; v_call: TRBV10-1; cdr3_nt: TGCGCCAGCAGTTCGACGGTCCAAGAGACCCAGTACTTC; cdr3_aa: CASSSTVQETQYF
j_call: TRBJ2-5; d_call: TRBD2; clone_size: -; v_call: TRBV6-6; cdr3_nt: TGTGCCAGCACCCAAGGGCTAGCGGGATGGGCAGAGACCCAGTACTTC; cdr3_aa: CASTQGLAGWAETQYF
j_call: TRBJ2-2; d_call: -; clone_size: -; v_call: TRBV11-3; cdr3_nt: TGTGCCAGCAGCCTTCGGGGAACCGGGGAGCTGTTTTTT; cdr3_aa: CASSLRGTGELFF
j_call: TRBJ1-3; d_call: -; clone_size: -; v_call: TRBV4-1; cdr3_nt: TGCGCCAGCAGCCAAGAAGCCCGGGGATTTGTAGGAAACACCATATATTTT; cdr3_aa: CASSQEARGFVGNTIYF
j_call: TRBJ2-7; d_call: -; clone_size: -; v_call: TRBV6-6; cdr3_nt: TGTGCCAGCAGCCAGGCCGCAGGGGAGGTCTCCTACGAGCAGTACTTC; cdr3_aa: CASSQAAGEVSYEQYF
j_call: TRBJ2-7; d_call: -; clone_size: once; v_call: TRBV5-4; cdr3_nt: TGTGCCAGCAGCTTGTTCGGGGGCTCCTACGAGCAGTACTTC; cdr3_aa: CASSLFGGSYEQYF
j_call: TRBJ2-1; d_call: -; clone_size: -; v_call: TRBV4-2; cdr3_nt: TGTGCCAGCAGCCCGACTAGAGGTGAGCAGTTCTTC; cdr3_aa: CASSPTRGEQFF